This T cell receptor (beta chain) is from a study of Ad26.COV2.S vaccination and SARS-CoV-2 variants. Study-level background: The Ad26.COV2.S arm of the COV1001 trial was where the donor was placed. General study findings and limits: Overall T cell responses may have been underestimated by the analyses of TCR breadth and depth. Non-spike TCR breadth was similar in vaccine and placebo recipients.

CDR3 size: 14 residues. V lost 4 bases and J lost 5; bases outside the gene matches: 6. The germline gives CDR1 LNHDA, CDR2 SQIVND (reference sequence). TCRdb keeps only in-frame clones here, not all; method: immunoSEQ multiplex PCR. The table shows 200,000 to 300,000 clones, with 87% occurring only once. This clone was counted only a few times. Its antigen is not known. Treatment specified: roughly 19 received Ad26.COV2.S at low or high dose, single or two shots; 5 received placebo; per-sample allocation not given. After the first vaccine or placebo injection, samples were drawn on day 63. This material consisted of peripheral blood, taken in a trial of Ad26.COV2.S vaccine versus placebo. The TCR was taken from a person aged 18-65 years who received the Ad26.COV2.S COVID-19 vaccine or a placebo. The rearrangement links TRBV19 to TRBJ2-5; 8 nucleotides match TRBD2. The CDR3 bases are TGTGCCAGTAGTAACCTAGCGGGTTACGAGACCCAGTACTTC. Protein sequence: CASSNLAGYETQYF.